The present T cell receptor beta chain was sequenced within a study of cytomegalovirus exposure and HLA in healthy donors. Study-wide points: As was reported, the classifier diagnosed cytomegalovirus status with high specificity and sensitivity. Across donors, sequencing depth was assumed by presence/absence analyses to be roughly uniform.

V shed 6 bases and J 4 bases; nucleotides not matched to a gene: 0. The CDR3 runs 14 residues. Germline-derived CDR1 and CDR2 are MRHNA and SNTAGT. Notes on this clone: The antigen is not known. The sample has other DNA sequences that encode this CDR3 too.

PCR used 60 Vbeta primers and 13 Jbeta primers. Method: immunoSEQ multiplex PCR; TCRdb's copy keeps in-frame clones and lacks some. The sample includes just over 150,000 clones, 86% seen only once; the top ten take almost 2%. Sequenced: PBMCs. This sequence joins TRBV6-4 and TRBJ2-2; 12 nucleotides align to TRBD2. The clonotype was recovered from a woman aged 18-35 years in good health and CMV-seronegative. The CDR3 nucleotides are TGTGCCAGCAGACTAGCGGGGGGCACCGGGGAGCTGTTTTTT. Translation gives CASRLAGGTGELFF.